A selection of T cell receptor beta chains follows, all from one sample in a study of cytomegalovirus exposure and HLA in healthy donors. Clones were read by immunoSEQ multiplex PCR, and TCRdb kept only the in-frame ones, dropping some. The data hold roughly 100,000 clones, with 60% to 85% observed a single time. Sequencing used PBMCs. All receptors derive from a male donor in good health and CMV-seronegative. CDR3s include the opening cysteine and the closing phenylalanine or tryptophan.

TRBJ2-7,TRBV14,CASSRDRGYEQYF
TRBJ2-7,TRBV6-5,CASSYSRRHEQYF
TRBJ1-5,TRBV6-1,CASSEDRANQPQHF
TRBJ2-7,TRBV27,CASSEQGYEQYF
TRBJ2-1,TRBV18,CASSPPGGSNEQFF
TRBJ2-3,TRBV5-6,CASSPDRALDTQYF
TRBJ1-4,TRBV29-1,CSVRMPLLGEKLFF
TRBJ2-2,TRBV5-1,CASSSTTGYTGELFF
TRBJ2-3,TRBV2,CASSEALDTDTQYF
TRBJ1-2,TRBV30,CAWLPGRGLGYGYTF
TRBJ2-2,TRBV28,CASSLVGGAAGELFF
TRBJ1-3,TRBV10-1,CASSESRGRADSGNTIYF
TRBJ2-7,TRBV6-5,CASSPRGVDEQYF
TRBJ2-7,TRBV6-5,CASRPGLSDEQYF
TRBJ2-7,TRBV2,CASSDSPSGQYF
TRBJ2-4,TRBV30,CAWSVGDKNIQYF
TRBJ2-5,TRBV7-2,CASSSRAGRETQYF
TRBJ1-1,TRBV2,CASSDSRGTEAFF
TRBJ1-2,TRBV7-9,CSSSSYYGYTF
TRBJ2-1,TRBV29-1,CSVGLDNEQFF
TRBJ2-7,TRBV19,CASRGTGVDEQYF
TRBJ2-2,TRBV10-3,CAINGLGTGELFF
TRBJ2-3,TRBV11-2,CASSLPSQYF
TRBJ1-1,TRBV28,CASSSTGTGGGTEAFF
TRBJ2-3,TRBV5-1,CASKRGQSTDTQYF
TRBJ2-5,TRBV5-4,CASRGLPQETQYF